This passage covers 14 T cell receptor beta chains from one sample sequenced in a study of PD-L1 blockade in urothelial cancer. Method: immunoSEQ multiplex PCR; TCRdb's copy keeps in-frame clones and lacks some. The sample yields around 100,000 clones, approximately 85% seen once. The sequencing here drew on PBMCs, taken around atezolizumab (anti-PD-L1) treatment. These receptors all stem from a man in his fifties with urothelial cancer.

This clone came up once. The rearrangement uses TRBV2 and TRBJ2-7; perhaps TRBD1 as D (5 bases). CDR3 length equals 14 residues. The V and J ends lost 5 bases and 0 bases respectively, with 11 bases between them. Germline V lookup: CDR1 SNHLY, CDR2 FYNNEI. Written as DNA, the CDR3 is TGTGCCAGCAGTACAACAGGACCCTCCTACGAGCAGTACTTC. Its translation: CASSTTGPSYEQYF.

CDR3 in amino acids: CASNDRGRETQYF. CDR3 in DNA: TGTGCCAGCAATGACAGGGGGCGAGAGACCCAGTACTTC. The V and J genes are TRBV6-6 and TRBJ2-5; 10 nucleotides agree with TRBD1. Germline V gives CDR1 MNHNY, CDR2 SVGAGI (reference sequence). The junction had 3 bases not matched to a gene; V was cut back by 7 bases and J by 4 bases. This CDR3 contains 13 residues.

V and J are TRBV10-3 and TRBJ2-1; the match to TRBD1 covers 7 bases. The CDR3 is 14 residues long. V trimming: 7 bases; J trimming: 2 bases; junction bases outside the gene matches: 5. Per germline, CDR1 ENHRY and CDR2 SYGVKD. The CDR3 reads CAITMTGTYNEQFF. The CDR3 DNA is TGTGCCATCACCATGACAGGGACCTACAATGAGCAGTTCTTC.

The V and J genes are TRBV9 and TRBJ2-5; tentative D call: TRBD2 (6 bases). Per germline, CDR1 SGDLS and CDR2 YYNGEE. The CDR3 is 15 amino acids. V dropped 2 bases and J dropped 1 base, with 12 bases sitting between them. In DNA form, the CDR3 reads TGTGCCAGCAGCGTCGGCTGGGGAGGCCAAGAGACCCAGTACTTC. This gives the protein CASSVGWGGQETQYF.

This clone was observed a single time. V is TRBV4-1 and J is TRBJ2-7; no clear D. Germline lookup yields CDR1 MGHRA and CDR2 YSYEKL. V gave up 0 bases and J gave up 2 bases, with 11 bases separating them. The CDR3 runs 15 residues. As DNA, the CDR3 is TGCGCCAGCAGCCAAGAATTGGGCGTCCCCTACGAGCAGTACTTC. Its protein is CASSQELGVPYEQYF.

This chain uses TRBV13 with TRBJ2-5, with a possible D match to TRBD2 (6 bases). Trimming removed 5 bases from V and 1 base from J, with 14 bases in between. CDR1 is PRHDT and CDR2 is FYEKMQ in the germline V gene (reference sequence). This CDR3 region has 15 residues. CDR3 DNA: TGTGCCAGCAGCACCCGGGGGTTCGGCCAAGAGACCCAGTACTTC. This encodes CASSTRGFGQETQYF.

The chain combines TRBV7-6 with TRBJ1-2; 7 bases are a match to TRBD1. CDR3 length: 14 amino acids. J lost 4 bases, V lost 2 bases, and 4 bases had no gene match. Germline V CDR1 and CDR2: SGHVS, FNYEAQ. The CDR3 DNA is TGTGCCAGCAGCTTATATCCAGGGGGCTATGGCTACACCTTC. Its protein is CASSLYPGGYGYTF.

V and J are TRBV30 and TRBJ2-5, with a weak D call TRBD1 (6 bases). Trimming pared 1 base from V and 5 bases from J, leaving 14 bases between. Germline-derived CDR1 and CDR2 are GTSNPN and SVGIG (reference sequence). The CDR3 is made up of 14 amino acids. This CDR3 is CAWSGGNTGETQYF. CDR3 nucleotide sequence: TGTGCCTGGAGTGGAGGGAACACAGGGGAGACCCAGTACTTC.

As regards this clone: The same CDR3 arises from other DNA sequences in this sample as well. The V call is TRBV7-3, the J call TRBJ2-1, with a tentative D call TRBD2 (6 bases). CDR3 size: 13 residues. V was trimmed by 5 bases and J by 3 bases, leaving 8 bases between them. CDR1 SGHTA and CDR2 FQGTGA come from the germline V gene. The CDR3 reads CASSPGSYNEQFF. The CDR3 coding sequence is TGTGCCAGCAGCCCCGGGAGCTACAATGAGCAGTTCTTC.

The gene calls are TRBV9 and TRBJ1-4; D perhaps matches TRBD1 (5 bases). CDR1 is SGDLS, CDR2 YYNGEE, per germline. The CDR3 has 15 amino acids. V lost 0 bases, J lost 8 bases, and 14 bases lay in between. CDR3 bases: TGTGCCAGCAGCGTAGATACAGGTTTCGGCGAAAAACTGTTTTTT. It yields the protein CASSVDTGFGEKLFF. Complete variable domain (other parts from reference TRBV9 and TRBJ1-4): DSGVTQTPKHLITATGQRVTLRCSPRSGDLSVYWYQQSLDQGLQFLIQYYNGEERAKGNILERFSAQQFPDLHSELNLSSLELGDSALYFCASSVDTGFGEKLFFGSGTQLSVL.

V and J are TRBV19 and TRBJ2-2; 7 bases agree with TRBD2. The CDR3 consists of 16 residues. Germline CDR1 reads LNHDA; CDR2 reads SQIVND (reference sequence). The V gene end was trimmed by 9 bases and the J gene end by 1 base; junction bases not matched to a gene: 11. CDR3 nucleotides: TGTGCCAGCCGGCATTCGCGGGAGCGGAACACCGGGGAGCTGTTTTTT. This gives the protein CASRHSRERNTGELFF.

This CDR3 is CASSLVVSGPAWELFF. The CDR3, as DNA: TGTGCCAGCAGCTTAGTCGTTAGCGGGCCCGCCTGGGAGCTGTTTTTT. The V and J genes are TRBV11-2 and TRBJ2-2, with 7 bases fitting TRBD2. V lost 1 base to trimming and J lost 9 bases; unmatched junction nucleotides: 11. From germline, CDR1 is SGHAT and CDR2 FQNNGV. This CDR3 comprises 16 residues.

This clone was detected once. The chain employs TRBV19 and TRBJ1-2; 7 bases map to TRBD1. CDR1 and CDR2 from the germline V gene are LNHDA and SQIVND (reference sequence). The length of the CDR3 is 16 residues. J lost 2 bases, V lost 6 bases, and 12 bases had no gene match. DNA for the CDR3: TGTGCCAGTAGCACAGACAGGGACCCCAGGAACTATGGCTACACCTTC. Encoded protein: CASSTDRDPRNYGYTF.

The V gene is TRBV18, the J gene TRBJ2-7; 8 nucleotides line up with TRBD1. Per germline, CDR1 KGHSH and CDR2 LQKENI. The CDR3 loop spans 15 amino acids. J was trimmed by 0 bases and V by 3 bases; bases with no gene match: 4. In nucleotides, the CDR3 is TGTGCCAGCTCACCCCGGGACAGGTTCTCCTACGAGCAGTACTTC. Translated: CASSPRDRFSYEQYF.